This record looks at one TCR beta chain sequence and its context. Antigen: not known. This specimen belongs to a study of OX40 agonist ivuxolimab in advanced cancers. Study context: Patients received ivuxolimab, an intravenous treatment, every 2 weeks at 0.01 to 10 mg/kg.

Findings and limits, study-wide: Within 6 weeks, CD4+ and CD8+ blood T cells expanded clonally at 0.1 to 3.0 mg/kg. The antigen specificity of the peripheral T cells (those that were expanded) was not determined.

The germline V gene has CDR1 LNHDA and CDR2 SQIVND (reference sequence). V was pared by 4 bases and J by 1 base, with 3 bases of the junction left unmatched. CDR3 size: 14 residues. Assay used: immunoSEQ multiplex PCR; TCRdb lists only in-frame clones, some missing. The table includes tens of thousands of clones, approximately 86% detected once. The material was CD4+ or CD8+ T cells sorted from blood, obtained in a trial of the OX40 agonist ivuxolimab. The receptor comes from an adult with an advanced solid tumor such as melanoma, head and neck, liver or kidney cancer. The chain is built from TRBV19 and TRBJ2-5, with TRBD2 matching over 7 bases. In DNA, the CDR3 is TGTGCCAGTAGTACGGCTAGCGGCCAAGAGACCCAGTACTTC. It yields the protein CASSTASGQETQYF.